What follows is one TCR beta chain and its context. In its sample, this clone was seen a few times. Its antigen remains undetermined. No qualities accompany the bases; no much larger clone lies one base away. The cohort consisted of 600 to 700 healthy bone marrow donors. All cohort members were sampled while nominally healthy, although unrecorded immune exposures were likely present. The donor was CMV seropositive and belonged to the group of about 290 seropositive cohort members. A peripheral blood sample was provided by each donor, and peripheral blood mononuclear cells were used for TCR beta sequencing. The Qiagen DNeasy Blood Extraction Kit was used to extract genomic DNA from the blood cell samples. This sample was included in a study of cytomegalovirus exposure and HLA in healthy donors (dated by TCRdb to 2017 to 2019). In terms of the full investigation: An earlier analysis of under 600 of the donors reported more than 250 Gb of sequence data and more than 90 million unique TCR beta sequences from some 180 million T cells. Of the approximately 400 genotyped donors, approximately 81% were placed in the genetic ancestry cluster associated with self-reported Caucasian donors. All discovery cohort repertoires had been generated using a single sequencing platform. The study aimed to test whether cataloging public T cell receptors could reveal signatures of past pathogen exposure. Class I and class II HLA loci were covered by the typing at four-digit resolution. To decide whether each TCR beta V gene segment behaved as functional or pseudogenic, an earlier analysis of approximately 600 of the donors relied on high-throughput TCR beta sequencing. Because of strong linkage in the cohort, 5 or 6 DR-DQ haplotypes were treated as single units for association and clustering. A later analysis re-examined previously published TCR beta repertoires from about 700 donors and added high-resolution HLA genotyping to investigate patterns of TCR occurrence. The study used immunosequencing to profile the T cell repertoires of more than 650 subjects and linked those repertoires to cytomegalovirus serostatus. Besides the first cohort of around 700 subjects, a separate validation cohort made up of some 110 different subjects was used. The later analysis used no new phenotypic data to find candidate immune exposures, relying instead on TCR beta sequences and their occurrence across donors. In a later genetic analysis, genome-wide SNP genotypes for about 55% of the roughly 670 donors were used, and that subset was treated as a discovery cohort. The study combined high-throughput TCR immunosequencing, statistical association of individual TCRs with disease status, and machine learning to predict cytomegalovirus infection status. Alongside the repertoire data, information on donor age, sex, ethnicity and CMV serostatus was compiled. The number of typed donors differed by locus: about 620-630 for A, B, C, DRB1 and DQB1; some 540 for DQA1; roughly 600 for DPA1; and roughly 450 for DPB1. An early release that covered some 630 HLA-typed donors contained approximately 300 gigabases of sequencing data and 70 million to 100 million unique TCR sequences. Among 398 genotyped donors of the cohort, an average of around 240,000 unique TCR beta nucleotide sequences were sequenced per donor, roughly 18% of them non-productive. Here is what the overall study found, with its caveats: A further reported finding was that TCR beta sequences accurately predicted the HLA-A and HLA-B alleles for most subjects in the first cohort. A later genetic analysis reported fewer N-insertions in productive TCRs among donors in an Asian-associated ancestry cluster than the approximately 670-donor mean. The 87-base-pair reads could not distinguish some IMGT-functional V segments, including TRBV6-2 and TRBV6-3, so those segments were excluded. Fewer than 20 rarely observed V segments, including chromosome 9 orphons, were excluded from the earlier analysis of some 590 of the donors because counts were too low. According to the authors, the approach could potentially be generalized to other disease states and immunological phenotypes. A later analysis found that HLA-associated TCR beta chains were more clonally expanded and had lower generation probabilities than equally common non-associated chains. The cohort was sequenced for TCR beta chains only, and without alpha or paired-chain data the features that could be detected were limited. An association between a missense DCLRE1C variant and V-gene and J-gene trimming of TCR beta chains was found in a later genetic analysis and replicated in an independent cohort. Sequencing depth was assumed to be roughly uniform across donors in the presence/absence analyses, though that assumption may not hold. In the study, around 160 TCR beta chains were listed as associated with cytomegalovirus. In a later analysis, around 17,000 TCR beta sequences were associated with specific HLA alleles at a false discovery rate of 0.05. Broadly in line with IMGT annotations, most TCR beta V segments showed up in productive rearrangements about 87% or about 30% of the time in an earlier analysis of several hundred of the donors. According to a later analysis, parvovirus B19, influenza, CMV and Epstein-Barr virus appeared linked to several top co-occurrence clusters. Cytomegalovirus status was reported to be diagnosed by the classifier with high specificity and sensitivity in both the original and validation cohorts. Three of the identified cytomegalovirus-associated TCR beta chains were confirmed in vitro to be specific for cytomegalovirus antigens. When HLA alleles, especially DR and DQ, strongly co-occurred, attributing TCR associations to individual alleles was difficult. In a later analysis, most CMV-associated TCR beta chains were found to appear HLA-restricted, with HLA associations seemingly driven largely by CMV exposure. The only immune exposure information available for the cohort was CMV serostatus. Most TCR sequences were observed very rarely across donors, whereas some public TCRs were present in many individuals. A later analysis found that TCR association rates varied across HLA loci, with DRB1 alleles showing the most associated TCRs and HLA-C alleles the fewest. The sequencing pipeline was judged likely to have produced a cluster of highly shared sequence variants as a technical artifact. Correlated functional status among segregating V segments might be attributable to linkage disequilibrium, but an unknown experimental factor could not be ruled out. Because HLA typing was unavailable for some donors at each locus, only the typed subset was used in association tests.

Measured from the cysteine to the phenylalanine, the CDR3 is 15 residues long. This entry keeps only the CDR3 DNA: 45 bases, framed from base 1. Germline trimming amounts to 3 bases on V and 5 bases on J, with 6 as the count of junction bases outside the gene matches. The germline V gene specifies KGHSH as CDR1 and LQKENI as CDR2. The library was generated by the immunoSEQ multiplex PCR assay. A mixture of 60 forward primers for TCR Vbeta segments and 13 reverse primers for TCR Jbeta segments was used in the multiplex PCR. The CDR3 region of rearranged TCR beta genes was amplified from genomic DNA with a multiplex PCR assay. The amplified TCR beta libraries were sequenced on the Illumina HiSeq System as 87-base-pair reads. In the paper's pipeline: Across the 500 to 750 repertoires, a later analysis counted roughly 77 million unique TCR beta chains, some 11 million of which were shared by at least two donors. Raw reads were error-corrected and collapsed into unique sequences by a nearest-neighbor algorithm in which closely related sequences were merged to remove PCR and sequencing errors. Alignment of CDR3 sequences to IMGT reference sequences was used to assign V, D and J gene segments. For a sequence to be retained, a match of at least six nucleotides to both a V gene segment and a J gene segment was required. Rearrangements were called productive when the CDR3 lacked stop codons and stayed in frame with V and J; all others were non-productive. CDR3 was defined by IMGT convention, running from the second conserved V-encoded cysteine to the conserved J-encoded phenylalanine. The earlier analysis of around 640 of the donors excluded sequences that lacked an unambiguous match to a single V gene segment. An earlier analysis of approximately 590 of the donors classified V segments as functional when productive rearrangements were above 56.7% and as segregating when the standard deviation between donors was above 5%. A statistical classification framework was built for diagnosing cytomegalovirus status from the catalog of TCR beta chain sequences. V and J gene assignment, in a later analysis, came from comparing TCR nucleotide sequences with IMGT/GENE-DB human TR gene sequences. A later analysis assigned CDR3 sequences and most-parsimonious VDJ recombination scenarios with the TCRdist pipeline. A later analysis defined each TCR beta chain by its CDR3 amino acid sequence plus V-gene family, and excluded reads lacking a unique V-gene family. As a way to deal with suspected cross-contamination and a sequencing artifact, a later analysis dropped roughly 600 nucleotide sequences that were highly shared and had low generation probability. For each public chain, a later analysis derived a clonal expansion index from normalized ranks of inferred template counts within each repertoire. In a later analysis, generation probabilities were computed with a VDJ recombination model fitted to out-of-frame rearrangements, and the resulting probabilities were checked against IGoR. Hypergeometric tests were used in a later analysis to score TCR-TCR, TCR-HLA and TCR-CMV co-occurrence, with a repertoire-size bias correction applied to the TCR pairs. In a later analysis, false discovery rates were estimated by permuting HLA or CMV assignments 20 times. In a later analysis, co-occurring TCRs were grouped using DBSCAN, with TCRdist sequence similarity added in when clustering inside HLA-allele-positive subsets. For co-occurrence clustering, repertoires with fewer than 30,000 or more than 120,000 public chains were excluded, along with about five repertoires with anomalous nucleotide sharing. What TCRdb holds here is the immuneACCESS table cut down to in-frame rearrangements. Part of the clones is not present; checked against another copy, under half of the missing clones reflect an unresolved V gene, and the others are unexplained. D and trimming come from the DNA, and the V and J calls and clone size come from that table. This sample gives 150,000 to 200,000 clones in total; about 65% of them show up just once. The leading ten clones occupy around 4.3% of the sample.

The TCR originated in a woman between 18 and 29 years old in good health and CMV-seropositive. The sequenced sample consisted of PBMCs. The V and J genes are TRBV18 and TRBJ2-7, with 11 central nucleotides matching TRBD1. The DNA is as follows: TGTGCCAGCTCACCTCCGGGACAGGGGGTTCACGAGCAGTACTTC. The resulting protein is CASSPPGQGVHEQYF.